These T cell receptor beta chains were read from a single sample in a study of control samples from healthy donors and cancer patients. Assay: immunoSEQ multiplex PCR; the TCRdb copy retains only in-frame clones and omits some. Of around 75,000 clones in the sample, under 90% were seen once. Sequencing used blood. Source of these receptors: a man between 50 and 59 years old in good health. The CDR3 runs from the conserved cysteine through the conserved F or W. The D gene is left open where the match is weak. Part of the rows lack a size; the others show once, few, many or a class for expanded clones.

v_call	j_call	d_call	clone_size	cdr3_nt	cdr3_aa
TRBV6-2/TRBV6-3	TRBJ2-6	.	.	TGTGCCAGCAGTTACCACTCATCAGGGAAGGCCAACGTCCTGACTTTC	CASSYHSSGKANVLTF
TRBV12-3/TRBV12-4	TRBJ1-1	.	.	TGTGCCAGCGGGCCGGCTTTGAACACTGAAGCTTTCTTT	CASGPALNTEAFF
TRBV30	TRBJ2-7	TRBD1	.	TGTGCCTGGAGTGTAGGACAGGCCGGGGACTACGAGCAGTACTTC	CAWSVGQAGDYEQYF
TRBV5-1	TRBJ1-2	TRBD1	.	TGCGCCAGCCGCCCTCAACAGGGGGCAGAAAGGGGCTACACCTTC	CASRPQQGAERGYTF
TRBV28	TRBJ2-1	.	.	TGTGCCAGCAGGGCGGAGAATGAGCAGTTCTTC	CASRAENEQFF
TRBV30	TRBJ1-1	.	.	TGTGCCTGGAGTGGACAGCCGAACACTGAAGCTTTCTTT	CAWSGQPNTEAFF
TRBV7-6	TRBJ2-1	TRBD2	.	TGTGCCAGCAGCTTGAGCGGGGGACGTTTCGATGAGCAGTTCTTC	CASSLSGGRFDEQFF
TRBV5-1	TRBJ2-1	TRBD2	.	TGCGCCAGCAGCTTCGAATCGGGAGGGCCCTACAATGAGCAGTTCTTC	CASSFESGGPYNEQFF
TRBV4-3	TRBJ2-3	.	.	TGCGCCAGCAGCCAAGAGGGCCGGACATTCACAGATACGCAGTATTTT	CASSQEGRTFTDTQYF
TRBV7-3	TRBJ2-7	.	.	TGTGCCAGCAGCTTAGGCCCCAACCGAGACGAGCAGTACTTC	CASSLGPNRDEQYF
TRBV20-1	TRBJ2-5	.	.	TGCAGTGCTAGTTCTGGGGAGCGCTATGGAGAGACCCAGTACTTC	CSASSGERYGETQYF
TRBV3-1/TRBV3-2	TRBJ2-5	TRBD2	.	TGTGCCAGCAGCCAGTTCGGGGGGGTAGAGACCCAGTACTTC	CASSQFGGVETQYF
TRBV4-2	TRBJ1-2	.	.	TGTGCCAGCAGCCAAGATCAGGGGTGGGGCTACACCTTC	CASSQDQGWGYTF
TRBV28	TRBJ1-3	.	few	TGTGCCAGCAGTCCCGTTAGGAGCTCTGGAAACACCATATATTTT	CASSPVRSSGNTIYF
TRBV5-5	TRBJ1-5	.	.	TGTGCCAGCAGCTTGCGGGGCCGGGGCGACAATCAGCCCCAGCATTTT	CASSLRGRGDNQPQHF
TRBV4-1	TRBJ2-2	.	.	TGCGCCAGCAGCCAAGTTAGGCTAGCGAGGACCGGGGAGCTGTTTTTT	CASSQVRLARTGELFF
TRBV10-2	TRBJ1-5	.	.	TGCGCCAGCAGTGACGGGATCCAGCATTTT	CASSDGIQHF
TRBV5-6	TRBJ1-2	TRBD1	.	TGTGCCAGCAGCCCGTGGGACAGCTATGGCTACACCTTC	CASSPWDSYGYTF
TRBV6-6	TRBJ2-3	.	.	TGTGCCAGCAGTCGACACTCTAGATCTAGCACAGATACGCAGTATTTT	CASSRHSRSSTDTQYF
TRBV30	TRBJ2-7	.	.	TGTGCCTGGAGTCAGGAAGGGAGGTCCTACGAGCAGTACTTC	CAWSQEGRSYEQYF
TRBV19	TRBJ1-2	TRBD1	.	TGTGCCAGTAGTACGACAGGGGGCCGGGGATATGGCTACACCTTC	CASSTTGGRGYGYTF
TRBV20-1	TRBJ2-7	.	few	TGCAGTGCTAGTAACGAGGGATCCTACGAGCAGTACTTC	CSASNEGSYEQYF
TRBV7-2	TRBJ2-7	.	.	TGTGCCAGCAGCGCGGGACTTGGGATCTACGAGCAGTACTTC	CASSAGLGIYEQYF
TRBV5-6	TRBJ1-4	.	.	TGTGCCAGCAGCCGGGATGCAACTAATGAAAAACTGTTTTTT	CASSRDATNEKLFF
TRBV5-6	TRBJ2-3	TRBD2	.	TGTGCCAGCAGGGGACTAGCGTTAGATACGCAGTATTTT	CASRGLALDTQYF
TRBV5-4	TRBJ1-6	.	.	TGTGCCAGCAGCTTGGGGGGTAATTCACCCCTCCACTTT	CASSLGGNSPLHF
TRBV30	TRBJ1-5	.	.	TGTGCCTGGAGTGTACAGTTAGGACAGAATCAGCCCCAGCATTTT	CAWSVQLGQNQPQHF
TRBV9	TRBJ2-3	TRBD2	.	TGTGCCAGCAGCGGTAGCGGGTCCCGCCGGGATACGCAGTATTTT	CASSGSGSRRDTQYF
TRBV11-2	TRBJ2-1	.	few	TGTGCCAGCAGCTTAGGCTTAGGGAGTACCAGGGAGTTCTTC	CASSLGLGSTREFF
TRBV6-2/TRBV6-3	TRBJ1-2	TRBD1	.	TGTGCCAGCAGTCGCGCGGGACAGGGAGGCTATGGCTACACCTTC	CASSRAGQGGYGYTF
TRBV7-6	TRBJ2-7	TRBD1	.	TGTGCCAGCAGCTTAGATGGGGGGACAGGAACCTACGAGCAGTACTTC	CASSLDGGTGTYEQYF
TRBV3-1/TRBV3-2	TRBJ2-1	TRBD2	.	TGTGCCAGCAGCCCGGGACTAGCGGACTTCCATAGCTCCTACAATGAGCAGTTCTTC	CASSPGLADFHSSYNEQFF
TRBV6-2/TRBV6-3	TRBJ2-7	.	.	TGTGCCAGCAGTTACACGACAGCGGTCAACGAGCAGTACTTC	CASSYTTAVNEQYF
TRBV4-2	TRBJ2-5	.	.	TGTGCCAGCAGCCAAGGGGCCGGGATAACCGAAGAGACCCAGTACTTC	CASSQGAGITEETQYF
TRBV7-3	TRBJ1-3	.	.	TGTGCCAGTGGACCTGGCGGTGGAAACACCATATATTTT	CASGPGGGNTIYF
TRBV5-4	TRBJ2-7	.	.	TGTGCCAGCAGCTCCCACGGGGGCTACGAGCAGTACTTC	CASSSHGGYEQYF
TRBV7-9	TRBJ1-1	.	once	TGTGCCACCTCACTGGGGGGCACTGAAGCTTTCTTT	CATSLGGTEAFF
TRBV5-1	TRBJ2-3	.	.	TGCGCCAGCAGCTTGTGGGGTCGTAGCACAGATACGCAGTATTTT	CASSLWGRSTDTQYF
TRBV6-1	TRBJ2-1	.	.	TGTGCCAGCAGTGAGGCAGCAGGAGGGGTAAATGAGCAGTTCTTC	CASSEAAGGVNEQFF
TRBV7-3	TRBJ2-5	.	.	TGTGCCAGCAGCTACGGGGCAATTTTTCAAGAGACCCAGTACTTC	CASSYGAIFQETQYF